The clone carrying this T cell receptor beta chain was picked up one time. No antigen is known for it. Per germline, CDR1 MGHRA and CDR2 YSYEKL. Trimming took 3 bases from V and 1 from J; bases not matched to a gene: 5. The CDR3 sequence is 16 residues long. The sample is drawn from a study of cytomegalovirus exposure and HLA in healthy donors. PCR amplification relied on 60 Vbeta primers (plus 13 Jbeta primers). Original processing notes: An analysis that came later counted tens of millions of unique TCR beta chains, roughly 11 million shared. Profiled with immunoSEQ multiplex PCR; TCRdb holds only in-frame clones, not every one. The V and J calls and clone size were taken over from that table, and D and trimming were inferred from the DNA. The table records hundreds of thousands of clones, about three quarters of them present only once. Study observations and caveats: An ancestry cluster, one associated with Asian ancestry, reportedly showed fewer N-insertions than the roughly 670-donor mean in a later analysis. Within the data, a cluster of highly shared sequence variants was likely a sequencing artifact.

This sequence originates from a man aged 40-49 years in good health and CMV-seronegative. The chain recombines TRBV4-1 with TRBJ2-7; 11 bases align to TRBD2. Sequenced: PBMCs. The chain's CDR3 is CASSQVSGRASYEQYF. CDR3 nucleotides: TGCGCCAGCAGCCAGGTTAGCGGGAGGGCGTCCTACGAGCAGTACTTC.